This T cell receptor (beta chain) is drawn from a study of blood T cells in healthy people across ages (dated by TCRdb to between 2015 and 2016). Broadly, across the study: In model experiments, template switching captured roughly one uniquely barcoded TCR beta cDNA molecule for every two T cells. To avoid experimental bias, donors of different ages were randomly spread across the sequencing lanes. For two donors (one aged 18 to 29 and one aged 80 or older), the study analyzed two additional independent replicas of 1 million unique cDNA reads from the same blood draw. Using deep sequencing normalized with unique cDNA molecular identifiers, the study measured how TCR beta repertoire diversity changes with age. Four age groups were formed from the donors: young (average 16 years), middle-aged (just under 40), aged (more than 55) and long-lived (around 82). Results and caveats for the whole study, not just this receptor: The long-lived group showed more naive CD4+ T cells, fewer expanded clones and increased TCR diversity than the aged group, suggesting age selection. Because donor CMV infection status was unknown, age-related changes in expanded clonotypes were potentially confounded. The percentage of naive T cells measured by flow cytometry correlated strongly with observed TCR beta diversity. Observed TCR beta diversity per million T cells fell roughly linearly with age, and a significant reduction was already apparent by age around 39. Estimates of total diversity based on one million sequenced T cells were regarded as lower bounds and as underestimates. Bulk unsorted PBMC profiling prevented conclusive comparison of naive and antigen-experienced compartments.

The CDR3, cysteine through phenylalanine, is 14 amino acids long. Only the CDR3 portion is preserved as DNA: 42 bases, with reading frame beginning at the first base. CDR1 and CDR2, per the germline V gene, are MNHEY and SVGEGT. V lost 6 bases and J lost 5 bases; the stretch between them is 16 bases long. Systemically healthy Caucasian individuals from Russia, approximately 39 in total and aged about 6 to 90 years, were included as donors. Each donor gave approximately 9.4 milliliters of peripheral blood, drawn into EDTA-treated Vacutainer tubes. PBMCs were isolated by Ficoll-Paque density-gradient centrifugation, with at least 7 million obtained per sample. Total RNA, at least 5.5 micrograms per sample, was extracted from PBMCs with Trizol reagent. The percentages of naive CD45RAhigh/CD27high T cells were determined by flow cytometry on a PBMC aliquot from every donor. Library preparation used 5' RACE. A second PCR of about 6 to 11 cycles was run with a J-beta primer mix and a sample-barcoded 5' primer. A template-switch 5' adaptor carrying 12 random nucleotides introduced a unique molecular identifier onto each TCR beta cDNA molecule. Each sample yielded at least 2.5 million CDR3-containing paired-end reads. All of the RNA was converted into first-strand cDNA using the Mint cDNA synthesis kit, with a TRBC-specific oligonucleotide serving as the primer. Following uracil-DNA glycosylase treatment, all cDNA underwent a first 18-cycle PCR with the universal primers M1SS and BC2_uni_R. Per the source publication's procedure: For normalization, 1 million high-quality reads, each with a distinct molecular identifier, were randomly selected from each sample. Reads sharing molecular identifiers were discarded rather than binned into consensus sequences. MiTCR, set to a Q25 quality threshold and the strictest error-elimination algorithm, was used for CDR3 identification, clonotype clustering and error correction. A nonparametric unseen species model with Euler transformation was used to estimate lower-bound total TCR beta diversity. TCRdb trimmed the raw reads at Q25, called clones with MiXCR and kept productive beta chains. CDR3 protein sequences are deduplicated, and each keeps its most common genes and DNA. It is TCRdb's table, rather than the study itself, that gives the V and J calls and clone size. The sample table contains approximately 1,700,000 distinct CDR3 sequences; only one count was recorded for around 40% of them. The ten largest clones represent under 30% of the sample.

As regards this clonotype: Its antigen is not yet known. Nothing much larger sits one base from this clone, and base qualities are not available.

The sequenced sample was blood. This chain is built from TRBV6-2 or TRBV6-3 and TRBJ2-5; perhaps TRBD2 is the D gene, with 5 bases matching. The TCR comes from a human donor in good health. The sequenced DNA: TGTGCCAGCAGACTAGACTCCGGATGGGAGACCCAGTACTTC. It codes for CASRLDSGWETQYF.